One sample yielded the 3 T cell receptor beta chains listed below, sequenced in a study of T cell clonotyping in hematopoietic cell transplantation. TCRdb's table, derived via immunoSEQ multiplex PCR, lists solely in-frame clones and lacks some. The sample contains roughly 27,000 clones, approximately 95% of which appear only once. The sequenced material came from peripheral blood mononuclear cells. All receptors come from a man between 50 and 59 years old in good health. Some clones in this sample may be carry-over from other donors' samples.

CDR3: CASSYAGTGPYEQYF. DNA of the CDR3: TGTGCCAGCAGCTATGCCGGGACAGGACCCTACGAGCAGTACTTC. The chain has TRBV7-2 and TRBJ2-7; TRBD1 matches at 8 bases. The CDR3 has 15 residues. In germline, CDR1 is SGHTA, CDR2 FQGNSA. V dropped 4 bases and J dropped 2; count of bases not matched to a gene: 7.

This clone was detected only a few times. V and J are TRBV4-3 and TRBJ2-5, with TRBD1 as a possible D gene (5 bases). V lost 6 bases and J lost 5, with 13 bases in between. The CDR3 runs to 13 residues. The germline V gene encodes CDR1 LGHNA and CDR2 YSLEER. As DNA, the CDR3 is TGCGCCAGCAGGGCACAGGCCGGGGAGACCCAGTACTTC. This gives the protein CASRAQAGETQYF.

This chain joins TRBV6-5 and TRBJ2-2; D is unresolved. CDR3 length: 14 residues. V was clipped by 6 bases and J by 7 bases, with 15 bases between them. CDR1 and CDR2 (germline): MNHEY, SVGAGI. Here the CDR3 DNA reads TGTGCCAGCAGCCAGGACCCGGTAATCGGGGAGCTGTTTTTT. Residues: CASSQDPVIGELFF.